This TCR beta chain was recorded in a study of early T cells in non-severe SARS-CoV-2 infection. Findings and caveats of the study: Anti-spike CD8 responses were favored by VDJdb matching, which missed private and CD4 specificities.

There are 17 residues in the CDR3. From germline, CDR1 is LGHNA and CDR2 YSLEER. V lost 0 bases and J 4 bases, leaving 16 bases between the germline ends. Unique molecular identifiers were affixed to single, distinct cDNA molecules. TCRdb recomputed calls from the 5' RACE reads with MiXCR, one row per CDR3 protein. The sample has 50,000 or so distinct CDR3 sequences, 5.6% seen once. This clonotype was recorded many times. Its antigen is not identified. V gene TRBV4-3 combines with J gene TRBJ2-1, with a tentative D call TRBD1 (6 bases). This clonotype was obtained from an adult who was a healthcare worker with PCR-confirmed SARS-CoV-2 infection or an uninfected control (not recorded which). The sample comprised whole blood. The DNA of the CDR3 is TGCGCCAGCAGCCAAGATGAGGCAGGCAGGGGATACAATGAGCAGTTCTTC. Translation gives CASSQDEAGRGYNEQFF.